A selection of T cell receptor beta chains follows, all from one sample in a study of CD8 T cells in Susac syndrome. TCRdb reanalysed the immunoSEQ multiplex PCR reads using MiXCR and keeps one entry per CDR3 protein. The sample yields around 170,000 distinct CDR3 sequences, around 95% seen once. Input material: CD4+ T cells from PBMCs. The source is a human donor with Susac syndrome. Both conserved end residues are part of each CDR3. Each record gives: V gene, clone size, J gene, D gene, CDR3 protein, CDR3 DNA. D genes are given only for firm matches. Part of the rows lack a size; the others show once, few, many or a class for expanded clones.

v_call: TRBV30
clone_size: NA
j_call: TRBJ2-7
d_call: NA
cdr3_aa: CAWSVPPGNYEQYF
cdr3_nt: TGTGCCTGGAGTGTACCTCCAGGGAACTACGAGCAGTACTTC

v_call: TRBV7-2
clone_size: NA
j_call: TRBJ2-5
d_call: TRBD2
cdr3_aa: CASSLAASGGQETQYF
cdr3_nt: TGTGCCAGCAGCTTAGCGGCTAGCGGGGGGCAAGAGACCCAGTACTTC

v_call: TRBV9
clone_size: NA
j_call: TRBJ1-4
d_call: NA
cdr3_aa: CASSVGQGRNEKLFF
cdr3_nt: TGTGCCAGCAGCGTTGGGCAGGGGCGTAATGAAAAACTGTTTTTT

v_call: TRBV20-1
clone_size: NA
j_call: TRBJ2-5
d_call: TRBD2
cdr3_aa: CSARVGSGGSQETQYF
cdr3_nt: TGCAGTGCTAGAGTGGGTAGCGGGGGCAGCCAAGAGACCCAGTACTTC

v_call: TRBV10-3
clone_size: NA
j_call: TRBJ2-1
d_call: NA
cdr3_aa: CAISESRVAYNEQFF
cdr3_nt: TGTGCCATCAGTGAGTCAAGGGTGGCCTACAATGAGCAGTTCTTC

v_call: TRBV28
clone_size: NA
j_call: TRBJ2-5
d_call: NA
cdr3_aa: CASSLPGTETQYF
cdr3_nt: TGTGCCAGCAGTTTGCCCGGGACAGAGACCCAGTACTTC

v_call: TRBV5-1
clone_size: NA
j_call: TRBJ1-2
d_call: NA
cdr3_aa: CASSFPGAPNYGYTF
cdr3_nt: TGCGCCAGCAGCTTTCCGGGGGCGCCTAACTATGGCTACACCTTC

v_call: TRBV3-1
clone_size: once
j_call: TRBJ2-3
d_call: NA
cdr3_aa: CASSQAGHTQYF
cdr3_nt: TGTGCCAGCAGCCAAGCGGGGCATACGCAGTATTTT

v_call: TRBV4-2
clone_size: NA
j_call: TRBJ2-2
d_call: NA
cdr3_aa: CASGRRDTGELFF
cdr3_nt: TGTGCTTCTGGCAGGAGGGACACCGGGGAGCTGTTTTTT

v_call: TRBV3-1
clone_size: NA
j_call: TRBJ1-6
d_call: NA
cdr3_aa: CASSQDNSPLHF
cdr3_nt: TGTGCCAGCAGCCAAGATAACTCACCCCTCCACTTT

v_call: TRBV5-1
clone_size: NA
j_call: TRBJ2-5
d_call: NA
cdr3_aa: CASSLAGRDLETQYF
cdr3_nt: TGCGCCAGCAGCTTGGCCGGTAGGGATCTCGAGACCCAGTACTTC

v_call: TRBV20-1
clone_size: NA
j_call: TRBJ1-4
d_call: NA
cdr3_aa: CSAMGAGEKLFF
cdr3_nt: TGCAGTGCTATGGGGGCTGGTGAAAAACTGTTTTTT

v_call: TRBV18
clone_size: NA
j_call: TRBJ1-2
d_call: NA
cdr3_aa: CASSPKEYYGYTF
cdr3_nt: TGTGCCAGCTCACCAAAGGAATACTATGGCTACACCTTC